This T cell receptor (beta chain) originates from a study of regulatory T cells in long-lasting Graves disease. CDR1 is MNHNS and CDR2 is SASEGT in the germline V gene. The CDR3 sequence is 15 residues long. Trimming pared 6 bases from V and 3 bases from J, leaving 18 bases between. Time point described: newly diagnosed GD, antithyroid drugs for less than 3 months. Scientists built the TCR library using RNA that was extracted from PBMCs. Relying on iRepertoire HTBI primers and Arm-PCR of CDR3 regions, the team built TCR beta libraries. TCRdb called the multiplex PCR reads again in MiXCR, with one record for every CDR3 protein. The sample carries 250,000 to 300,000 distinct CDR3 sequences, about 20% recorded once. Study results and caveats: Patients with persistent disease showed a bias toward TRBV28, TRBJ1-2 and TRBJ2-5.

This clonotype was counted many times. What it binds is unknown. The data also belong to a second study, concerning T cells in Graves' hyperthyroidism and ophthalmopathy. From that second work: The TCR CDR3 first-round RT-PCR relied on the HTBI primer set. Classification by a 13 V-J model distinguished ophthalmopathy from stable hyperthyroidism.

The chain employs TRBV6-1 and TRBJ2-7; no definite D call. The specimen comprised peripheral blood mononuclear cells (PBMCs), sampled at new diagnosis, from a patient treated with antithyroid drugs. The sequence was obtained from a woman aged 25 to 45 with Graves disease. CDR3 sequence: CASSPTNRNHYEQYF. The CDR3 nucleotides are TGTGCCAGCAGCCCCACAAACAGAAATCACTACGAGCAGTACTTC.